This TCR beta chain was recovered during a study of blood T cell repertoires in COVID-19. Study in general: PBMCs, B-cell-depleted T cells, or T cells were the source of the cDNA or gDNA that made up the material.

The CDR3 is made up of 14 amino acids. Germline V gene sequence: CDR1 WNHNN, CDR2 SYGVQD (reference sequence). The V gene lost 2 bases and the J gene lost 5 bases, with 9 bases spanning the gap. The data were produced by immunoSEQ multiplex PCR, yet TCRdb's version contains in-frame clones alone and is incomplete. The table includes 100,000 to 150,000 clones, around 84% detected once. The origin of this receptor is a woman younger than 45 who had recovered from COVID-19. Sequenced input: PBMCs or T cells enriched from blood (not recorded which). The V call is TRBV10-1, the J call TRBJ2-2; a possible D gene is TRBD2 (6 bases). The CDR3 DNA is TGCGCCAGCAGTGAGCCGACTAGAACCGGGGAGCTGTTTTTT. Its protein is CASSEPTRTGELFF.